Reported below is one T cell receptor beta chain. The sample originates from a study of blood T cell repertoires in COVID-19. Study context: Researchers got acute and convalescent COVID-19 samples from the United States, Italy and Spain.

Clones were read by immunoSEQ multiplex PCR, and TCRdb kept only the in-frame ones, dropping some. The data show just over 150,000 clones, approximately 88% seen once. V was cut by 3 bases and J by 3 bases, with 20 bases left in between. The CDR3 runs to 16 residues. CDR1 and CDR2 from the germline V gene are SQVTM and ANQGSEA. The J gene is TRBJ1-1, the V gene TRBV29-1, with TRBD1 as a possible D gene (6 bases). Input material: PBMCs or T cells enriched from blood (not recorded which). The TCR originated in a woman between 50 and 59 years old who had recovered from COVID-19. The CDR3 DNA follows: TGCAGCGTTGAGTTTCAGCTTGGGGGCGCAGACACTGAAGCTTTCTTT. As protein: CSVEFQLGGADTEAFF.